One T cell receptor (beta chain) is described in this entry. This clonotype was found many times. The antigen it recognizes is unknown. No much larger clonotype is one base removed from it; base qualities were not supplied. The sample is drawn from a study of T cells in Graves' hyperthyroidism and ophthalmopathy (dated by TCRdb to the late 2010s). Context from the whole study: A discovery cohort of about 96 patients, 43 with Graves' ophthalmopathy and approximately 55 with stable Graves' hyperthyroidism, was used to find distinguishing TCR V-J signatures. Thyroid tissue and blood T-cell repertoires from over 5 Graves' hyperthyroidism patients were also compared in the study. Whether ophthalmopathy could be predicted prospectively was tested in an independent validation cohort made up of roughly 20 hyperthyroidism patients plus 17 patients who later progressed to ophthalmopathy. Once sampling was done, hyperthyroidism patients were given methimazole at a starting dose of 30 mg daily, whereas ophthalmopathy patients were given high-dose intravenous methylprednisolone. TCR Vbeta CDR3 sequencing of 130 to 150 peripheral blood samples (43 ophthalmopathy, over 70 hyperthyroidism and 17 progressor patients) is reported in the paper. The approximately 98 discovery patients were randomly divided into training and test sets at a 7:3 ratio.

Stable Graves' hyperthyroidism was defined as the absence of progression to ophthalmopathy over 18 months of follow-up. The hyperthyroidism patients were between 18 and 65 years old and newly diagnosed, with a disease duration of less than 2 months. Patients with uncontrolled infections, other autoimmune diseases, pregnancy or lactation were excluded. Diagnoses were based on clinical symptoms, serum thyroxine and TRAb, thyroid ultrasound and orbital computed tomography. Trizol reagent was used to extract total RNA, and RNA quality was then checked on an Agilent 2100 Bioanalyzer. TCR beta CDR3 regions were amplified from RNA transcripts. The TCR CDR3 was subjected to a first round of RT-PCR using the HTBI primer set and the Qiagen OneStep RT-PCR kit. Libraries were constructed in a second round of multiplex PCR, after which size selection and purification were carried out. Paired-end sequencing of the libraries was performed with 100 bp reads on an Illumina HiSeq2000. In the source study's methods: Raw data were processed with SOAPnuke, discarding reads with adapters, uncalled bases, mean Phred below 15, or no exact constant-primer or identifier match. High-quality paired reads were merged using COPE v1.2.5, and each unique nucleotide sequence was defined as a clonotype. Clonotypes were aligned to IMGT TRBV, TRBD and TRBJ reference segments using MiTCR v1.1. The analysis included only V-J combinations with a frequency above 0.0001, which together covered approximately 99% of the repertoires. A TCS score was defined as the ratio of F50 (clonal expansion) to E x V (chaos), with BLOSUM62-based TCRdist applied between CDR3 peptides within each V-J. Welch's t-statistics and random forest reduced around 550 V-J features to 10 to 15, which were used in a naive Bayes classifier (R e1071). The Morisita-Horn index was used to measure how similar the thyroid and blood repertoires were. In-frame beta chains were kept once TCRdb had trimmed the public reads at Q25 with fastp and called clones with MiXCR. Records with the same CDR3 protein are collapsed into one entry carrying the most frequent genes and DNA. The V and J calls come from TCRdb's annotation, not from the publication. This sample gives almost 600,000 distinct CDR3 sequences in total; more than 45% of them show up just once. The ten largest make up about 8.3% of the sample.

Points the paper makes about the study in general: In validation, progression to ophthalmopathy was predicted by the model with almost 71% sensitivity and approximately 78% specificity, a median of about 6.4 months before onset. Blood samples also contained most of the expanded thyroid clonotypes (frequency above 0.001), which suggests that blood repertoires may reflect thyroid immune responses. Ophthalmopathy was separated from stable hyperthyroidism by a 13 V-J signature model, with around 88% sensitivity and about 84% specificity obtained in cross-validation and 80%/75% obtained in testing. Sample size was not statistically predetermined, and blinding of investigators to group allocation was not performed.

The sample comprised peripheral blood or thyroid tissue (not recorded which). The sequence was obtained from a woman between 18 and 30 years old with Graves' hyperthyroidism.

The nucleotide sequence reads as follows: TGTGCCAGCAGCGGGGACATCCGCGAGGAGACCCAGTACTTC. Translated, this gives CASSGDIREETQYF. The chain is assembled from TRBV2 and TRBJ2-5; TRBD1 is possibly the D segment (6 matching bases). The CDR1 and CDR2 encoded by the germline V gene are SNHLY and FYNNEI. The trim is 6 bases for V and 5 bases for J, with a gap of 16 bases between the germline ends. The cysteine opens and the phenylalanine closes a CDR3 of 14 amino acids. Only the CDR3 portion is preserved as DNA: 42 bases, with reading frame beginning at the first base.